One sample yielded the 27 T cell receptor beta chains listed below, sequenced in a study of CXCR3-negative and CXCR3-positive naive CD8 T cells. In preparing the TRB cDNA libraries, 5' RACE with UMI labels was used. TCRdb reprocessed the 5' RACE reads and keeps a single row for each CDR3 protein, giving no DNA. The sample has about 130,000 distinct CDR3 sequences. Sequences were obtained from naive CXCR3- CD8+ T cells from blood. Subset: CD45RO-CCR7+CD27+CD95- naive CD8+ T cells lacking CXCR3 (TNR3-). Every receptor here comes from a human donor in good health. Some clones in this sample may be carry-over from other donors' samples.

The chain has TRBV27 and TRBJ2-5. The CDR3 loop spans 13 amino acids. Germline lookup yields CDR1 MNHEY and CDR2 SMNVEV (reference sequence). The CDR3 here is CASSYGFPATQYF.

V usage is TRBV20-1 and J usage is TRBJ2-6. Per the germline V gene, CDR1 is DFQATT and CDR2 is SNEGSKA (reference sequence). The CDR3 loop spans 17 amino acids. The chain's CDR3 is CSAREFQPVSGANVLTF.

The CDR3 spells CASSSPGPTFSYEQYF. V is TRBV28 and J is TRBJ2-7. Germline V gene data show CDR1 as MDHEN and CDR2 as SYDVKM. The CDR3 spans 16 residues.

This chain connects TRBV4-1 to TRBJ1-1; checking the TCRdb D call of TRBD1 is not possible without DNA. The CDR3 loop spans 15 amino acids. Germline V gene data show CDR1 as MGHRA and CDR2 as YSYEKL. CDR3 residues: CASSQSPGANTEAFF.

The gene calls are TRBV5-1 and TRBJ2-1; TCRdb picks TRBD2, but there is no DNA to check that call. The CDR3 extends over 16 amino acids. Germline CDR1 is SGHRS and CDR2 is YFSETQ. The CDR3 loop reads CASSAPSSGSYNEQFF.

The chain recombines TRBV28 with TRBJ2-3; the D gene TCRdb calls, TRBD2, cannot be checked with no DNA. CDR1 is MDHEN, CDR2 SYDVKM, per germline. This CDR3 has 15 amino acids. CDR3 in amino acids: CASRRLGGWGDTKYF.

The rearrangement joins TRBV5-1 to TRBJ2-1; TCRdb's D gene call, TRBD1, goes unchecked for lack of DNA. The germline V gene encodes CDR1 SGHRS and CDR2 YFSETQ. There are 16 residues in the CDR3. This CDR3 is CASSLVRDGGNNEQFF.

The chain uses TRBV7-2 and TRBJ2-3; the TCRdb D gene call, TRBD2, has no DNA to confirm it. Germline loops: CDR1 SGHTA, CDR2 FQGNSA. The CDR3 length is 17 residues. CDR3 amino acids: CASRRQETSGGAYTQYF.

The genes are TRBV20-1 and TRBJ2-7; TCRdb calls TRBD1, which cannot be checked without DNA. From germline, CDR1 is DFQATT and CDR2 SNEGSKA (reference sequence). The CDR3 contains 13 residues. CDR3 in amino acids: CSALGQFSYEQYF.

V usage is TRBV4-3 and J usage is TRBJ2-7. In germline, CDR1 is LGHNA, CDR2 YSLEER. The CDR3 loop spans 14 amino acids. CDR3 in amino acids: CASSQERSLGEQYF.

J is TRBJ2-4 and V is TRBV10-3; TCRdb's assignment of TRBD1 cannot be checked, as there is no DNA. Germline loops: CDR1 ENHRY, CDR2 SYGVKD. The CDR3 extends over 15 amino acids. CDR3 loop: CAISGGTGTKNIQYF.

The rearrangement joins TRBV9 to TRBJ2-5; with no DNA, the TCRdb D assignment of TRBD2 cannot be verified. The length of the CDR3 is 19 residues. Looked up from germline, CDR1 is SGDLS and CDR2 is YYNGEE. The CDR3 is CASSVGRGADGTNQETQYF.

J is TRBJ2-1 and V is TRBV6-2 or TRBV6-3; TCRdb designates TRBD2, a call that cannot be tested without DNA. Germline values: CDR1 MNHEY, CDR2 SVGEGT. The CDR3 is 14 amino acids. The chain's CDR3 is CASRLQTSGMEQFF.

The chain recombines TRBV5-1 with TRBJ2-3; TCRdb outputs TRBD1, but without DNA this stays unchecked. The CDR3 is 15 amino acids. Germline values: CDR1 SGHRS, CDR2 YFSETQ. The CDR3 here is CASSLRDNRPDTQYF.

This CDR3 reads CASSQPRGPEQYF. The genes are TRBV14 and TRBJ2-7; TCRdb indicates TRBD1, and absent DNA this call remains unverified. CDR3 length: 13 amino acids. Germline V gene data show CDR1 as SGHDN and CDR2 as FVKESK.

V and J are TRBV6-1 and TRBJ2-7; the TCRdb call, TRBD1, lacks DNA for checking. This CDR3 has 15 amino acids. CDR1 is MNHNS and CDR2 is SASEGT in the germline V gene. The CDR3 loop is CASSDDGGASYEQYF.

The chain combines TRBV13 with TRBJ2-7; the TCRdb D gene call, TRBD1, has no DNA to confirm it. Germline loops: CDR1 PRHDT, CDR2 FYEKMQ (reference sequence). CDR3 length: 17 amino acids. The CDR3 reads CASSLVGQGDSSYEQYF.

CDR3 in amino acids: CASSLSATAYNEQFF. V and J are TRBV7-9 and TRBJ2-1. Germline values: CDR1 SEHNR, CDR2 FQNEAQ (reference sequence). This CDR3 is built from 15 residues.

The chain combines TRBV6-6 with TRBJ2-7. The germline gives CDR1 MNHNY, CDR2 SVGAGI (reference sequence). The CDR3 covers 15 residues. The CDR3 sequence: CASSSAGYVGYEQYF.

This chain links TRBV20-1 with TRBJ2-5; TCRdb selects TRBD1, and the lack of DNA leaves this call unchecked. Germline V gene sequence: CDR1 DFQATT, CDR2 SNEGSKA (reference sequence). The CDR3 totals 13 residues. This chain's CDR3 is CTVRGGATETQYF.

The chain employs TRBV12-3 or TRBV12-4 and TRBJ2-7; TCRdb's assignment of TRBD1 cannot be checked, as there is no DNA. The CDR3 loop spans 14 amino acids. The CDR3: CASSSGPVPYEQYF.

The chain couples TRBV7-8 to TRBJ2-3. The CDR3 loop spans 11 amino acids. Germline loops: CDR1 SGHVS, CDR2 FQNEAQ. The CDR3 is CASSPKDTQYF. The full variable domain, completed using reference TRBV7-8 and TRBJ2-3, is GAGVSQSPRYKVAKRGQDVALRCDPISGHVSLFWYQQALGQGPEFLTYFQNEAQLDKSGLPSDRFFAERPEGSVSTLKIQRTQQEDSAVYLCASSPKDTQYFGPGTRLTVL.

V and J are TRBV13 and TRBJ2-1; without DNA, the TCRdb call of TRBD2 cannot be checked. The CDR3 has 16 residues. From germline, CDR1 is PRHDT and CDR2 FYEKMQ (reference sequence). This chain's CDR3 is CASSLGASGLDNEQFF.

The V gene is TRBV19, the J gene TRBJ2-7; TCRdb's D call, TRBD1, is unchecked because there is no DNA. This CDR3 is built from 14 residues. Per the germline V gene, CDR1 is LNHDA and CDR2 is SQIVND (reference sequence). The CDR3 sequence: CASSIGGRSGEQYF.

This sequence joins TRBV20-1 and TRBJ1-1. CDR3 length: 16 amino acids. CDR1 and CDR2 from the germline V gene are DFQATT and SNEGSKA (reference sequence). CDR3 sequence reads: CSARPIKREEGTEAFF.

The chain couples TRBV29-1 to TRBJ2-3; TCRdb outputs TRBD2, but without DNA this stays unchecked. The CDR3 is made up of 17 amino acids. From germline, CDR1 is SQVTM and CDR2 ANQGSEA. The CDR3 is CSVVTSGRARLADTQYF.

V is TRBV10-1 and J is TRBJ2-7; TCRdb selects TRBD1, and the lack of DNA leaves this call unchecked. Germline CDR1 WNHNN, CDR2 SYGVQD (reference sequence). The CDR3 runs to 15 residues. CDR3 sequence reads: CASSPAGTGLYEQYF.